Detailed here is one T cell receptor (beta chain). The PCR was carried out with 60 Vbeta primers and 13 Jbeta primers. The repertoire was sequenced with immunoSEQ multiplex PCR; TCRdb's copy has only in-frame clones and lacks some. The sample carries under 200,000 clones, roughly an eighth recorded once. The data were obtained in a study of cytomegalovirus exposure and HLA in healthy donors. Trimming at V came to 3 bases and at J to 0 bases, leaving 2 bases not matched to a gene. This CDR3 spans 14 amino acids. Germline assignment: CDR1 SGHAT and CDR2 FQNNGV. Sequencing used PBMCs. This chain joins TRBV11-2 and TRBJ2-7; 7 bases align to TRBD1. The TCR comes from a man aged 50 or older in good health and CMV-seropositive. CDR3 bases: TGTGCCAGCAGCTTCGGGACAGCCTCCTACGAGCAGTACTTC. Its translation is CASSFGTASYEQYF.